This TCR beta chain was retrieved from a study of T cells after yellow fever vaccination. This clonotype was counted ten times or more. No antigen is known for it. Overall study results and limits: Only a minor proportion of clonotypes was detected across both CD4 and CD8 compartments. Peaking on day 5 versus 15, the secondary response was faster but weaker. Booster sampling recovered most clones from primary vaccination (nearly 98% CD4, just over 85% CD8).

A single record per CDR3 protein comes from TCRdb applying MiXCR to the 5' RACE reads. The table records 150,000 or so distinct CDR3 sequences, more than 6.5% of them present only once. Germline CDR1 SGHDN, CDR2 FVKESK. V was clipped by 1 base and J by 5 bases, with 11 bases between them. This CDR3 has 14 amino acids. V gene TRBV14 combines with J gene TRBJ2-5, with D possibly TRBD2 on 6 matching bases. The sample in question was CD4+ T cells sorted from PBMCs, obtained 10 days after the yellow fever booster vaccination. The clonotype was recovered from a man aged 30-40 years who received the YFV17D yellow fever vaccine. This CDR3 is CASSQGRSGETQYF. As DNA, the CDR3 is TGTGCCAGCAGCCAAGGAAGGAGCGGGGAGACCCAGTACTTC.